Listed below are T cell receptor beta chains from one sample, sequenced in a study of OX40 agonist ivuxolimab in advanced cancers. The data were produced by immunoSEQ multiplex PCR, yet TCRdb's version contains in-frame clones alone and is incomplete. The sample shows about 69,000 clones, roughly nine tenths of them seen only once. Sequenced here: CD4+ or CD8+ T cells sorted from blood, sampled in a trial of the OX40 agonist ivuxolimab. These receptors all stem from an adult with an advanced solid tumor such as melanoma, head and neck, liver or kidney cancer. CDR3s include the opening cysteine and the closing phenylalanine or tryptophan. A D gene is named only where the DNA matches it firmly. Clone size is stated in some rows and not others, as once, few, many or a class when expanded.

clone size	D gene	CDR3 length	V gene	J gene	CDR3 protein	CDR3 DNA
-	-	12	TRBV5-8	TRBJ1-1	CASTPTGTLLSF	TGTGCCAGCACCCCGACCGGGACCTTACTCTCATTT
few	-	15	TRBV4-2	TRBJ1-2	CASSQGWVTNYGYTF	TGTGCCAGCAGCCAAGGGTGGGTTACGAACTATGGCTACACCTTC
-	-	14	TRBV14	TRBJ2-7	CASSQANRPYEQYF	TGTGCCAGCAGCCAAGCCAACAGACCCTACGAGCAGTACTTC
-	-	14	TRBV5-1	TRBJ1-1	CASSGAFGFTEAFF	TGCGCCAGCAGCGGGGCGTTTGGGTTTACTGAAGCTTTCTTT
-	TRBD2	15	TRBV30	TRBJ2-1	CAWSVPGLGRDEQFF	TGTGCCTGGAGTGTCCCGGGACTAGGCAGAGATGAGCAGTTCTTC
once	-	12	TRBV19	TRBJ1-1	CASSIGGLNSFF	TGTGCCAGTAGTATAGGAGGGCTGAACAGCTTCTTT
-	TRBD2	17	TRBV9	TRBJ2-1	CASSPGVAGGLGNEQFF	TGTGCCAGCAGCCCCGGGGTAGCGGGAGGGCTCGGGAATGAGCAGTTCTTC
-	-	15	TRBV27	TRBJ1-2	CASADSKDSNYGYTF	TGTGCCAGCGCGGACAGCAAGGATTCCAACTATGGCTACACCTTC
-	-	12	TRBV7-9	TRBJ2-3	CASRTATDTQYF	TGTGCCAGCAGGACTGCTACAGATACGCAGTATTTT
-	TRBD2	16	TRBV2	TRBJ2-4	CASSAGTSITKNIQYF	TGTGCCAGCAGCGCCGGGACTAGCATAACCAAAAACATTCAGTACTTC
-	-	12	TRBV9	TRBJ2-2	CASSLNTGELFF	TGTGCCAGCAGCCTCAACACCGGGGAGCTGTTTTTT
-	-	14	TRBV6-6	TRBJ1-2	CASRASGTDYGYTF	TGTGCCAGCAGGGCCTCCGGGACCGATTATGGCTACACCTTC
-	-	13	TRBV19	TRBJ2-2	CASSIGGTGELFF	TGTGCCAGTAGTATAGGGGGGACCGGGGAGCTGTTTTTT
-	-	15	TRBV13	TRBJ1-2	CASSLRGPANYGYTF	TGTGCCAGCAGCTTACGGGGCCCAGCTAACTATGGCTACACCTTC
few	-	14	TRBV5-6	TRBJ2-1	CASSLGPTGDEQFF	TGTGCCAGCAGCTTAGGTCCCACCGGAGATGAGCAGTTCTTC
once	-	13	TRBV11-2	TRBJ2-5	CASSPGVRETQYF	TGTGCCAGCAGCCCCGGCGTACGAGAGACCCAGTACTTC
-	-	16	TRBV19	TRBJ2-3	CATEPEGGRITDTQYF	TGTGCCACCGAACCTGAGGGGGGGAGAATCACAGATACGCAGTATTTT
-	TRBD1	17	TRBV28	TRBJ1-2	CASSLSFRQGIGYGYTF	TGTGCCAGCAGTTTATCCTTTCGACAGGGGATAGGGTATGGCTACACCTTC
-	-	15	TRBV28	TRBJ1-5	CASSFNIRPNQPQHF	TGTGCCAGCAGTTTTAACATTCGACCGAATCAGCCCCAGCATTTT
-	TRBD1	15	TRBV19	TRBJ1-2	CASSISGTAYYGYTF	TGTGCCAGTAGTATATCCGGGACAGCATACTATGGCTACACCTTC
-	TRBD1	17	TRBV7-9	TRBJ1-4	CASSPDRGRIANEKLFF	TGTGCCAGCAGTCCGGACAGGGGGCGCATAGCTAATGAAAAACTGTTTTTT
-	TRBD1	14	TRBV27	TRBJ1-2	CASSLDRGNYGYTF	TGTGCCAGCAGTTTGGACAGGGGCAACTATGGCTACACCTTC
-	-	16	TRBV4-3	TRBJ1-3	CASSQGYDYSGNTIYF	TGCGCCAGCAGCCAAGGTTATGACTACTCTGGAAACACCATATATTTT
-	-	15	TRBV4-1	TRBJ1-2	CASSQRSESNYGYTF	TGCGCCAGCAGCCAGAGGTCGGAGTCTAACTATGGCTACACCTTC